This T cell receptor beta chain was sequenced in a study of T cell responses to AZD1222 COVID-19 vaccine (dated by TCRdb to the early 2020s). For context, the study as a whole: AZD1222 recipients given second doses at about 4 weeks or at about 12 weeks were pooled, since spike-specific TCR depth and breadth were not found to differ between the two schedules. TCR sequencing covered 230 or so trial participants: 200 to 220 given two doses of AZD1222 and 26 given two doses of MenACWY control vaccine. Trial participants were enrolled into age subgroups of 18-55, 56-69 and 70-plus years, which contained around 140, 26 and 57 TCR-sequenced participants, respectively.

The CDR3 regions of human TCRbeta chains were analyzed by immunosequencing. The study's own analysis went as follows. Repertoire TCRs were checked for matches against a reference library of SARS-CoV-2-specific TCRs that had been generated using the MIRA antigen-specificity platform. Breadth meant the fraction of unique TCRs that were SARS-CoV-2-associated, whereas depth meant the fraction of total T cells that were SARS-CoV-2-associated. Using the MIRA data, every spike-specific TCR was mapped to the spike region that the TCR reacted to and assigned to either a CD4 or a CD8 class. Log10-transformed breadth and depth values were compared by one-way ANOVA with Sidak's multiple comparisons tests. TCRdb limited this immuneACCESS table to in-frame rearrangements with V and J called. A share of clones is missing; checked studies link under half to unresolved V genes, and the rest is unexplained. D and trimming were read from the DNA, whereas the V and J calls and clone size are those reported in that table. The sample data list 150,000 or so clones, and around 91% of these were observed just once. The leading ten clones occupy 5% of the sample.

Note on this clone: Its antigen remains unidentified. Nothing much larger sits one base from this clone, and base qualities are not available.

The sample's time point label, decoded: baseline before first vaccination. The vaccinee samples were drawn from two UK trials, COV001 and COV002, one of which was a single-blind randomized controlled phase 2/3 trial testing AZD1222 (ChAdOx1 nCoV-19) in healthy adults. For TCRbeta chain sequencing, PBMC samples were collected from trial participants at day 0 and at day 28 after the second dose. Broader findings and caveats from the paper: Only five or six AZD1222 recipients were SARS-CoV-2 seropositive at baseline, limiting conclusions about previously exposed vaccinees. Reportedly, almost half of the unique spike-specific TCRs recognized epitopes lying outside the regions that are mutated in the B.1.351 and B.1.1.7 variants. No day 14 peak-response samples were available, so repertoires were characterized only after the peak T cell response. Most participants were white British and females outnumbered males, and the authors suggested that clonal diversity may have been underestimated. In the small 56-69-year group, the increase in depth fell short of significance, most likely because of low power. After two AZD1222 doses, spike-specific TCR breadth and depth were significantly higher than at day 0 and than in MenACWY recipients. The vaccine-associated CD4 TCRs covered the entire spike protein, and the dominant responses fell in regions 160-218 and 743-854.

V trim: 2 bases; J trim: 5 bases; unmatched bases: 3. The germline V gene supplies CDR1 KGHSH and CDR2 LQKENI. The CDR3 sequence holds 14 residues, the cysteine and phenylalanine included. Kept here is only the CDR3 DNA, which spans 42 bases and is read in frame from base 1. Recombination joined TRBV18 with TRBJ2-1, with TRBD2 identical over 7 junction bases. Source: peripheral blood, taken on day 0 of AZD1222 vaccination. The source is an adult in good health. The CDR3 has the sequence CASSPRLADNEQFF. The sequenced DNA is TGTGCCAGCTCACCAAGACTAGCAGACAATGAGCAGTTCTTC. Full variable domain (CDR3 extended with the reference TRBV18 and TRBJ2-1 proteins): NAGVMQNPRHLVRRRGQEARLRCSPMKGHSHVYWYRQLPEEGLKFMVYLQKENIIDESGMPKERFSAEFPKEGPSILRIQQVVRGDSAAYFCASSPRLADNEQFFGPGTRLTVL.